Below, 17 T cell receptor beta chains from the same sample are listed, as sequenced in a study of read filtering for tumor transcriptome and immune sequencing. From approximately 430 ng of RNA, a library with molecular barcoded alpha/delta and beta/gamma adaptors was made. TCRdb re-called the reads with MiXCR, one entry per CDR3 protein. The top ten hold about 40% of the sample, which has 35,000 to 40,000 distinct CDR3 sequences, approximately 13% seen once. Sample: a population of CD138-negative cells sorted from bone marrow. These receptors were obtained from a donor at least 40 years old with multiple myeloma.

This clonotype was picked up many times. V and J are TRBV5-4 and TRBJ2-1; TRBD2 aligns across 9 bases. V lost 3 bases, J lost 7 bases, and 8 bases stayed unmatched. This CDR3 is 15 amino acids long. The germline CDR1 and CDR2 sequences are SGHNT and YYREEE (reference sequence). The CDR3 is CASSSLAGVRNEQFF. In DNA form, the CDR3 reads TGTGCCAGCAGCTCCTTAGCGGGAGTTAGGAATGAGCAGTTCTTC.

In its sample, this clonotype was seen many times. V and J are TRBV4-1 and TRBJ2-1; 11 bases are shared with TRBD2. The CDR3 loop spans 17 amino acids. Trimming removed 3 bases from V and 0 bases from J; junction bases left unmatched: 4. Germline V CDR1 and CDR2: MGHRA, YSYEKL. The CDR3 here is CASSHRLAGLSYNEQFF. CDR3 nucleotides: TGCGCCAGCAGCCACCGACTAGCGGGACTCTCCTACAATGAGCAGTTCTTC.

This clonotype came up many times. The V call is TRBV7-2, the J call TRBJ2-7; D is ambiguous. V lost 3 bases to trimming and J lost 2 bases, with 14 bases between them. The CDR3 runs 15 residues. Germline lookup yields CDR1 SGHTA and CDR2 FQGNSA. The chain's CDR3 is CASSFDITPTYEQYF. The DNA for the CDR3 is TGTGCCAGCAGCTTCGACATTACTCCGACCTACGAGCAGTACTTC. Full variable domain (remainder filled in from reference TRBV7-2 and TRBJ2-7): GAGVSQSPSNKVTEKGKDVELRCDPISGHTALYWYRQSLGQGLEFLIYFQGNSAPDKSGLPSDRFSAERTGGSVSTLTIQRTQQEDSAVYLCASSFDITPTYEQYFGPGTRLTVT.

This clonotype was counted ten times or more. This chain uses TRBV24-1 with TRBJ2-1, with D perhaps TRBD2 (5 bases). V was clipped by 3 bases and J by 6 bases, with 14 bases between them. Germline CDR1 is KGHDR and CDR2 is SFDVKD. This CDR3 is built from 15 residues. The CDR3 region has the DNA TGTGCCACCAGTGATCCGGCGGGCCCAGGCAATGAGCAGTTCTTC. It yields the protein CATSDPAGPGNEQFF.

About this clonotype itself: Mismatch with germline at one junction end may stem from a read error. The rearrangement joins TRBV28 to TRBJ2-1; a possible D gene is TRBD1 (6 bases). Germline assignment: CDR1 MDHEN and CDR2 SYDVKM. The CDR3 has 15 amino acids. CDR3 sequence (DNA): TGTGCCAGCAGTCCAGACAGGAGCTCCCACAATGAGCAGCTCTTC. Its translation: CASSPDRSSHNEQLF.

This clonotype has ten or more counts. V is TRBV21-1 and J is TRBJ2-1; the table's TRBD2 call for D was not verified on the DNA. TRBV21-1 is a pseudogene segment. The CDR3 extends over 16 amino acids. CDR3 sequence (DNA): TGTGCCAGCAGCTTAGGGACTAGCGGGATCTACAATGAGCAGTTCTTC. Translated: CASSLGTSGIYNEQFF.

This clonotype has at least ten counts. Germline is not matched at one junction end, which may reflect a read error. The chain recombines TRBV5-1 with TRBJ2-1, with 7 bases that match TRBD1. This CDR3 has 16 residues. CDR1 is SGHRS and CDR2 is YFSETQ in the germline V gene. The CDR3 coding sequence is TGCGCCAGCAGCTTGGGACAGGGATTTGCCTACAAGGAGCAGTTCTTC. Amino acids: CASSLGQGFAYKEQFF.

As regards this clonotype: The conserved final phenylalanine or tryptophan is absent from the CDR3, which likely points to a read error. V and J are TRBV11-2 and TRBJ2-2; 7 bases are shared with TRBD1. The V and J ends lost 8 bases and 5 bases, in that order; junction bases with no gene match: 5. This CDR3 spans 13 amino acids. Germline V lookup: CDR1 SGHAT, CDR2 FQNNGV. The CDR3 DNA reads TGTGCCAGCGGAACAGGGGAAACCGGGGAGCTGTTTTTA. It is translated as CASGTGETGELFL.

V usage is TRBV12-3 or TRBV12-4 and J usage is TRBJ2-2; TRBD1 might be the D (6 bases). This CDR3 has 15 residues. V shed 5 bases and J shed 4 bases, with 14 bases lying between them. The CDR3 region has the DNA TGTGCCAGCAGTGCCTTTCCGGACAGCACCGGGGAGCTGTTTTTT. It is translated as CASSAFPDSTGELFF.

The chain uses TRBV27 and TRBJ2-7; no clear D gene. The CDR3 is 14 amino acids. Germline V lookup: CDR1 MNHEY, CDR2 SMNVEV (reference sequence). V shed 4 bases and J shed 2 bases, with 12 bases lying between them. CDR3 in DNA: TGTGCCAGCAGTTCAAAACGGACGGCCTACGAGCAGTACTTC. This sequence encodes CASSSKRTAYEQYF.

The chain uses TRBV4-3 and TRBJ1-2; unclear D gene. This CDR3 contains 14 residues. From germline, CDR1 is LGHNA and CDR2 YSLEER. Trimming removed 4 bases at V and 3 bases at J, with 12 bases between. The CDR3 sequence: CASSPVQEYYGYTF. The CDR3 DNA is TGCGCCAGCAGCCCAGTTCAGGAATACTATGGCTACACCTTC.

Concerning this clonotype: Possible read error: a much larger clone is one base away. CDR3 nucleotides: TGTGCCAACAGCTCGGGGGGCAGTGGGAATCAGCCCCAGCATTTT. Protein sequence: CANSSGGSGNQPQHF. The chain has TRBV12-3 or TRBV12-4 and TRBJ1-5; D perhaps matches TRBD1 (6 bases). Trimming removed 10 bases at V and 4 bases at J, with 20 bases between. There are 15 residues in the CDR3.

This clonotype has ten or more counts. This rearrangement joins TRBV7-9 to TRBJ1-4; no clear D gene. V lost 8 bases and J 3 bases, leaving 13 bases between the germline ends. The germline V gene has CDR1 SEHNR and CDR2 FQNEAQ (reference sequence). This CDR3 region has 14 residues. CDR3 DNA sequence: TGTGCCAGCCGCCGTCGAGATTCTAATGAAAAACTGTTTTTT. Translating it yields CASRRRDSNEKLFF.

This clonotype has a count of ten or more. One base away lies a much larger clone, so this may be a sequencing read error. CDR3 in DNA: TGTGCCAGCAGCCAAGGCTCAGGGGCGAGCAATCGGCCCCAGCATTTT. Its translation: CASSQGSGASNRPQHF. The chain is built from TRBV3-1 and TRBJ1-5, with a possible D match to TRBD1 (6 bases). Germline V CDR1 and CDR2: LGHDT, YNNKEL (reference sequence). The CDR3 runs to 16 residues.

Many counts were recorded for this clonotype. The J gene is TRBJ2-7, the V gene TRBV29-1; 7 positions match TRBD1. The CDR3 totals 14 residues. Germline V gene lookup returns CDR1 SQVTM and CDR2 ANQGSEA. With 2 bases clipped from V and 2 bases from J, the junction kept 6 bases outside the gene matches. The DNA of the CDR3 is TGCAGCGTTGAATTGGGACAGAAAACCTACGAGCAGTACTTC. It specifies CSVELGQKTYEQYF.

This clonotype was counted at least ten times. Here the CDR3 reads CAWSVGGPNQPQHF. DNA for the CDR3: TGTGCCTGGAGTGTAGGGGGCCCCAATCAGCCCCAGCATTTT. The V call is TRBV30, the J call TRBJ1-5, with 7 nucleotides matching TRBD1. Germline loops: CDR1 GTSNPN, CDR2 SVGIG (reference sequence). The CDR3 covers 14 residues. Losses at the gene ends were 0 bases for V and 3 bases for J; bases not matched to a gene: 2.

In this sample, this clonotype turned up many times. The genes are TRBV4-1 and TRBJ1-5; weak D call: TRBD1 (6 bases). V was trimmed by 4 bases and J by 6 bases, leaving 10 bases between them. CDR1 is MGHRA, CDR2 YSYEKL, per germline. The CDR3 is made up of 13 amino acids. CDR3 coding DNA: TGCGCCAGCAGCCCGCAACAGGGTCAGCCCCAGCATTTT. Its protein is CASSPQQGQPQHF.